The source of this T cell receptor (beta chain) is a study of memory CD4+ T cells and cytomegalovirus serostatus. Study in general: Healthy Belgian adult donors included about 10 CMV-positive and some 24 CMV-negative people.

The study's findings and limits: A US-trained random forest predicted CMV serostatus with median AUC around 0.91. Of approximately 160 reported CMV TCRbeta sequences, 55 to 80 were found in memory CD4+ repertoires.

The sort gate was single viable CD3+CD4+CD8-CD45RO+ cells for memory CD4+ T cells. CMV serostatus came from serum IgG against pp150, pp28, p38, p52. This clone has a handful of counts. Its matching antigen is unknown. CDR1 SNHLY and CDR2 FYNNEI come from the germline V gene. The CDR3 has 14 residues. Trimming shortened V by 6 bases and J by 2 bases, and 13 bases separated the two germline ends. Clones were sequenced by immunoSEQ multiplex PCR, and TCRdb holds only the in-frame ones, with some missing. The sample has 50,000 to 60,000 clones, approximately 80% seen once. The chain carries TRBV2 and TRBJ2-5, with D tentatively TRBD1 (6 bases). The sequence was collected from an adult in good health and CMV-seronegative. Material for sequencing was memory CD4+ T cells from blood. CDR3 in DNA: TGTGCCAGCAGCCCCGGGACACGTCAAGAGACCCAGTACTTC. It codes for CASSPGTRQETQYF.